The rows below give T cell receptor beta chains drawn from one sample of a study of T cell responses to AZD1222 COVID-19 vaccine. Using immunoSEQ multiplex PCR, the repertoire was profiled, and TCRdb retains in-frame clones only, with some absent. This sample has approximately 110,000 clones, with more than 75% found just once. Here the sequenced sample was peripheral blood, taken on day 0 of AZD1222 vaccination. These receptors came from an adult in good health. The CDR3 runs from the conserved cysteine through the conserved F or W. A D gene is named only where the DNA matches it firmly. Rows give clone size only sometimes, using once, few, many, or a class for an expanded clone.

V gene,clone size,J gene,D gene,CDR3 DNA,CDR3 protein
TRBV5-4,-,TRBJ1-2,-,TGTGCCAGCAACCCCGGAGGGGGGAACTATGGCTACACCTTC,CASNPGGGNYGYTF
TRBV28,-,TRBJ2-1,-,TGTGCCAGCAGTTCAAGAAGAATAACGGCCTACAATGAGCAGTTCTTC,CASSSRRITAYNEQFF
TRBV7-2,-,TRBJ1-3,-,TGTGCCAGCAGCTTAGCGTCTGGAAACACCATATATTTT,CASSLASGNTIYF
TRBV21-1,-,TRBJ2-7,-,TGTGCCAGCAGCACCTCCTACGAGCAGTACTTC,CASSTSYEQYF
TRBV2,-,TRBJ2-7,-,TGTGCCAGCAGTGAAGGTGGGAGGACGCCGGGGGAGCAGTACTTC,CASSEGGRTPGEQYF
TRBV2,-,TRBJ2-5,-,TGTGCCAGCAGTGATGTAGTTCCTCAAGAGACCCAGTACTTC,CASSDVVPQETQYF
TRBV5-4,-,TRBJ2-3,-,TGTGCCAGCAGCTTGCAAAGCGGGAGCACAGATACGCAGTATTTT,CASSLQSGSTDTQYF
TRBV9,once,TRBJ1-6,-,TGTGCCAGCAGCGTAGCCGGGCAGAGCTCCTATAATTCACCCCTCCACTTT,CASSVAGQSSYNSPLHF
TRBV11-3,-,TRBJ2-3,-,TGTGCCAGCAGCTTAGGGCGGGGAGTTACAGATACGCAGTATTTT,CASSLGRGVTDTQYF
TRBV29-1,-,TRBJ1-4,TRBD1,TGCAGCGGTGCCGGGACAGGAGAAAAACTGTTTTTT,CSGAGTGEKLFF